This TCR beta chain was obtained from a study of cytomegalovirus exposure and HLA in healthy donors. On the study more broadly: For the roughly 400 genotyped donors, about 81% fell within the Caucasian-associated ancestry cluster.

The CDR3 length is 14 residues. Germline assignment: CDR1 SGHRS and CDR2 YFSETQ. V was clipped by 0 bases and J by 6 bases; unmatched bases: 2. This PCR relied on a set of 60 Vbeta primers and 13 Jbeta primers. Sequenced by immunoSEQ multiplex PCR; TCRdb stores in-frame clones only, minus some. Altogether 100,000 to 150,000 clones are present, approximately 17% being singletons, with the ten largest covering approximately 2.6%. Input material: PBMCs. The TCR originated in a female donor in good health and CMV-seropositive. The chain is built from TRBV5-1 and TRBJ1-1; 10 positions agree with TRBD1. The CDR3 loop is CASSLVGTGAEAFF. CDR3 nucleotides: TGCGCCAGCAGCTTGGTTGGGACAGGGGCTGAAGCTTTCTTT.